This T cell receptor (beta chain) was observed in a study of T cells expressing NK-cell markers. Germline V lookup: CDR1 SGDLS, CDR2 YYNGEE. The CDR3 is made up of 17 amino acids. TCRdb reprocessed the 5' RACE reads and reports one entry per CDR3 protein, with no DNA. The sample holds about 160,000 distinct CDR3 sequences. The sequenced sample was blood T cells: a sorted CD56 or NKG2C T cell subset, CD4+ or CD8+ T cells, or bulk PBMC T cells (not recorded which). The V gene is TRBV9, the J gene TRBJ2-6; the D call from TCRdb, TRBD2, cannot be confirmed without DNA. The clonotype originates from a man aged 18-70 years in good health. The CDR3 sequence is CASSARDYPSGANVLTF.